This TCR beta chain comes out of a study of CD8 T cells in ankylosing spondylitis. Each TCR beta library was made by quantitative 5'-RACE that incorporated molecular barcodes. TCRdb re-called the 5' RACE reads through MiXCR, storing one row per CDR3 protein. Counted here are 100,000 to 150,000 distinct CDR3 sequences, approximately 15% occurring once; the ten biggest clones make up about 2.7%. Study findings and constraints: Ankylosing spondylitis blood appeared to be characterized by a TCR beta motif of several highly homologous variants.

On this clonotype itself: The antigen remains unidentified.

CDR1 is MNHNS and CDR2 is SASEGT in the germline V gene. The length of the CDR3 is 14 residues. The J segment lost 7 bases and the V segment lost 7 bases, leaving 12 bases of the junction unmatched. The V gene is TRBV6-1, the J gene TRBJ2-7, with 8 bases matching TRBD1. This clonotype was sampled from a female donor with ankylosing spondylitis or in good health (not recorded which). Sequenced: blood, either unsorted or a sorted T cell fraction (not recorded which). This CDR3 is CASTAQGDSTEQYF. DNA for the CDR3: TGTGCCAGCACCGCACAGGGGGACTCGACGGAGCAGTACTTC.